This T cell receptor beta chain was recorded in a study of cytomegalovirus exposure and HLA in healthy donors. Findings and caveats of the study: In a later analysis, across HLA loci, associated TCR counts were highest for DRB1, lowest for HLA-C. Clonal expansion, a later analysis showed, was greater in HLA-associated TCR beta chains than in equally common others.

The PCR had 60 Vbeta and 13 Jbeta primers. Profiling relied on immunoSEQ multiplex PCR, and the TCRdb table lists in-frame clones only, not all of them. The profile covers more than 85,000 clones, with approximately 80% appearing a single time and less than 1.5% taken by the ten largest. Germline loops: CDR1 SGHAT, CDR2 FQNNGV. This CDR3 spans 13 amino acids. Between the trimmed V and J ends, which lost 5 bases and 4 bases, there was a span of 11 bases. Regarding this clone: Its antigen is currently unknown.

This TCR was recovered from a woman between 18 and 29 years old in good health and CMV-seronegative. The chain joins TRBV11-2 to TRBJ1-2; D is ambiguous. The source material was PBMCs. The CDR3 region has the DNA TGTGCCAGCAGCCCCAGAATCCCCTATGGCTACACCTTC. The encoded protein is CASSPRIPYGYTF.